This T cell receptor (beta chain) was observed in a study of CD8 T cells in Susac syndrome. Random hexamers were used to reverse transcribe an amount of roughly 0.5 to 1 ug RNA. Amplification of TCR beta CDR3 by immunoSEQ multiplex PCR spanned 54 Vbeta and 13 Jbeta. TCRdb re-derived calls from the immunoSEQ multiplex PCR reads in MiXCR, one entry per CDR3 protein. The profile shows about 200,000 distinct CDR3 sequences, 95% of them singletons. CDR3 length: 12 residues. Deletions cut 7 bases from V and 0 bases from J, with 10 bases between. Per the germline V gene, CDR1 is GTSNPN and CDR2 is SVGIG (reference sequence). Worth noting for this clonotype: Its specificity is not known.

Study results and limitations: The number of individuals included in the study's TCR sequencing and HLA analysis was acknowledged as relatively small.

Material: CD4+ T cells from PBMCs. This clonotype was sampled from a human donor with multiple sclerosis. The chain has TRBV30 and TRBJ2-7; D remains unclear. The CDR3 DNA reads TGTGCCTTGGCCTTCTCCTCCTACGAGCAGTACTTC. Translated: CALAFSSYEQYF.